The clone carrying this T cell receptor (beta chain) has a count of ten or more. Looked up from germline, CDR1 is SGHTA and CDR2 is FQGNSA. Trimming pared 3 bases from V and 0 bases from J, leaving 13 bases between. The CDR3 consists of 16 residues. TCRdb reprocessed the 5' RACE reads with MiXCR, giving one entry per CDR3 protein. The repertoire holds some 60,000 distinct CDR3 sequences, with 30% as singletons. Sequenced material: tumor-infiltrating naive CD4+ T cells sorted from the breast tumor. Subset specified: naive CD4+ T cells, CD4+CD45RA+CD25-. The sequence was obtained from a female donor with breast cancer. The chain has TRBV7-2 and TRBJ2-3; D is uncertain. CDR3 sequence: CASSLTSDPSTDTQYF. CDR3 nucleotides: TGTGCCAGCAGCTTGACCAGCGACCCTAGCACAGATACGCAGTATTTT.